Given below is one T cell receptor beta chain in context. What it recognizes is unknown. This specimen belongs to a study of vaccination and CD4 T cells after COVID-19. As to treatment: roughly 10-day PBMC culture with coronavirus spike peptide pools or control peptides (ViraFEST assay). Researchers used the Oncomine TCR Beta short-read assay to sequence DNA from cultured CD4+ T cells. TCRdb analysed the PCR reads with MiXCR anew, one entry per CDR3 protein. The table shows approximately 26,000 distinct CDR3 sequences, with under 70% occurring only once. The CDR3 runs 11 residues. Trimming shortened V by 2 bases and J by 8 bases, and 6 bases separated the two germline ends. The germline V gene has CDR1 MDHEN and CDR2 SYDVKM.

Sequenced input: CD4+ T cells from blood, cultured in vitro. The clonotype was recovered from a human donor who had recovered from COVID-19. The chain couples TRBV28 to TRBJ1-1; D is uncertain. Here the CDR3 DNA reads TGTGCCAGCAGTTTAAAAGTGGAAGCTTTCTTT. Translating it yields CASSLKVEAFF.